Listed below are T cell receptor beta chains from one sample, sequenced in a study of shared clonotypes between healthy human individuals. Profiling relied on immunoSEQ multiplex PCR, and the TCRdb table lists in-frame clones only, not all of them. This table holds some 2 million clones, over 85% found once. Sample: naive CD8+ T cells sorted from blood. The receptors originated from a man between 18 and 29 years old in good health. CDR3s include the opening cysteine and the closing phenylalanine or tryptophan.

CDR3aa: CASSQLLAGVTDTQYF
len: 16
j_gene: TRBJ2-3
v_gene: TRBV7-9

CDR3aa: CASSQDHVYEQYF
len: 13
j_gene: TRBJ2-7
v_gene: TRBV4-1

CDR3aa: CASRRAGEDNEQFF
len: 14
j_gene: TRBJ2-1
v_gene: TRBV28

CDR3aa: CASSEGRQGGYGYTF
len: 15
j_gene: TRBJ1-2
v_gene: TRBV25-1

CDR3aa: CASSFQGFPYGYTF
len: 14
j_gene: TRBJ1-2
v_gene: TRBV27

CDR3aa: CSVGDSYEQYF
len: 11
j_gene: TRBJ2-7
v_gene: TRBV29-1

CDR3aa: CASSLEGGNQPQHF
len: 14
j_gene: TRBJ1-5
v_gene: TRBV5-1

CDR3aa: CASSLATITWLPDTQYF
len: 17
j_gene: TRBJ2-3
v_gene: TRBV7-2

CDR3aa: CASSFNGGATYEQYF
len: 15
j_gene: TRBJ2-7
v_gene: TRBV5-4

CDR3aa: CASSQARALRGYTF
len: 14
j_gene: TRBJ1-2
v_gene: TRBV4-1

CDR3aa: CASSFQDRDTEAFF
len: 14
j_gene: TRBJ1-1
v_gene: TRBV7-9

CDR3aa: CAISSEGLGASEQYF
len: 15
j_gene: TRBJ2-7
v_gene: TRBV10-3

CDR3aa: CASSLPAGANVLTF
len: 14
j_gene: TRBJ2-6
v_gene: TRBV7-6

CDR3aa: CASSLGQGLSWEQYF
len: 15
j_gene: TRBJ2-7
v_gene: TRBV7-9

CDR3aa: CASSRTGTGRYEQYF
len: 15
j_gene: TRBJ2-7
v_gene: TRBV13

CDR3aa: CASSASRTGGGYEQYF
len: 16
j_gene: TRBJ2-7
v_gene: TRBV6-1

CDR3aa: CASSTGGAGQFF
len: 12
j_gene: TRBJ2-1
v_gene: TRBV9

CDR3aa: CASSFTMNTEAFF
len: 13
j_gene: TRBJ1-1
v_gene: TRBV27

CDR3aa: CASSGGTGELFF
len: 12
j_gene: TRBJ2-2
v_gene: TRBV9

CDR3aa: CASSYSAGSYEQYF
len: 14
j_gene: TRBJ2-7
v_gene: TRBV27

CDR3aa: CASSLTGADGYTF
len: 13
j_gene: TRBJ1-2
v_gene: TRBV6-5

CDR3aa: CASSFEEGLADTQYF
len: 15
j_gene: TRBJ2-3
v_gene: TRBV28

CDR3aa: CASSQDVSNYGYTF
len: 14
j_gene: TRBJ1-2
v_gene: TRBV4-1

CDR3aa: CASSFYDSTPYEQYF
len: 15
j_gene: TRBJ2-7
v_gene: TRBV5-1

CDR3aa: CASSSHMNTEAFF
len: 13
j_gene: TRBJ1-1
v_gene: TRBV28

CDR3aa: CASSYLGGDYGYTF
len: 14
j_gene: TRBJ1-2
v_gene: TRBV27

CDR3aa: CASTQGGRGSGEQYF
len: 15
j_gene: TRBJ2-7
v_gene: TRBV7-6

CDR3aa: CASSREQQNEKLFF
len: 14
j_gene: TRBJ1-4
v_gene: TRBV9

CDR3aa: CASSQVEQGHTEAFF
len: 15
j_gene: TRBJ1-1
v_gene: TRBV4-3

CDR3aa: CASSEAIGGLGDGYTF
len: 16
j_gene: TRBJ1-2
v_gene: TRBV6-1

CDR3aa: CASSPSAGEITDTQYF
len: 16
j_gene: TRBJ2-3
v_gene: TRBV27

CDR3aa: CASSLGNSYEQYF
len: 13
j_gene: TRBJ2-7
v_gene: TRBV13

CDR3aa: CASSQGQYEQYF
len: 12
j_gene: TRBJ2-7
v_gene: TRBV4-1

CDR3aa: CASRQTSGESSYEQYF
len: 16
j_gene: TRBJ2-7
v_gene: TRBV12-2

CDR3aa: CASSPDSSPSEAFF
len: 14
j_gene: TRBJ1-1
v_gene: TRBV4-3

CDR3aa: CASSSPQGIKAEAFF
len: 15
j_gene: TRBJ1-1
v_gene: TRBV7-9

CDR3aa: CSVPGTPDTQYF
len: 12
j_gene: TRBJ2-3
v_gene: TRBV29-1

CDR3aa: CASSSGGGYEQYF
len: 13
j_gene: TRBJ2-7
v_gene: TRBV5-5

CDR3aa: CACDWDYNTGELFF
len: 14
j_gene: TRBJ2-2
v_gene: TRBV30

CDR3aa: CASRDLGFYEQYF
len: 13
j_gene: TRBJ2-7
v_gene: TRBV19

CDR3aa: CASSPRGTYEQYF
len: 13
j_gene: TRBJ2-7
v_gene: TRBV7-9

CDR3aa: CAWRGTAANYGYTF
len: 14
j_gene: TRBJ1-2
v_gene: TRBV30

CDR3aa: CASSSGNYEQYF
len: 12
j_gene: TRBJ2-7
v_gene: TRBV5-1

CDR3aa: CASSSPGLADYTGELFF
len: 17
j_gene: TRBJ2-2
v_gene: TRBV5-8

CDR3aa: CASSRHLVPYGYTF
len: 14
j_gene: TRBJ1-2
v_gene: TRBV19

CDR3aa: CASSPSASGIRNIQYF
len: 16
j_gene: TRBJ2-4
v_gene: TRBV27

CDR3aa: CASSYSTGTPGTLFF
len: 15
j_gene: TRBJ1-4
v_gene: TRBV6-5

CDR3aa: CASSTGGATDTQYF
len: 14
j_gene: TRBJ2-3
v_gene: TRBV9

CDR3aa: CATRLRRDTGELFF
len: 14
j_gene: TRBJ2-2
v_gene: TRBV4-1

CDR3aa: CASSLYTGELFF
len: 12
j_gene: TRBJ2-2
v_gene: TRBV27

CDR3aa: CASSLTGGGYSYEQYF
len: 16
j_gene: TRBJ2-7
v_gene: TRBV7-9

CDR3aa: CASSFGQEWEQYF
len: 13
j_gene: TRBJ2-7
v_gene: TRBV28